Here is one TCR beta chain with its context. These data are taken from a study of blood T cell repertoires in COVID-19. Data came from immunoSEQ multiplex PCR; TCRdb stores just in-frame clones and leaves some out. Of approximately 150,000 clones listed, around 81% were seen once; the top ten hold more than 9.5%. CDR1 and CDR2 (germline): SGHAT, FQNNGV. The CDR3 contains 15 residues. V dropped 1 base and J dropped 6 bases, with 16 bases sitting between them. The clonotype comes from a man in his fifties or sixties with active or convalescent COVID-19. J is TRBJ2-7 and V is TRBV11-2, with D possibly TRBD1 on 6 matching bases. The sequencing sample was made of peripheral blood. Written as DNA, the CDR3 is TGTGCCAGCAGCTTAGTGTGGGGGCCCCTCGTCGAGCAGTACTTC. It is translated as CASSLVWGPLVEQYF.